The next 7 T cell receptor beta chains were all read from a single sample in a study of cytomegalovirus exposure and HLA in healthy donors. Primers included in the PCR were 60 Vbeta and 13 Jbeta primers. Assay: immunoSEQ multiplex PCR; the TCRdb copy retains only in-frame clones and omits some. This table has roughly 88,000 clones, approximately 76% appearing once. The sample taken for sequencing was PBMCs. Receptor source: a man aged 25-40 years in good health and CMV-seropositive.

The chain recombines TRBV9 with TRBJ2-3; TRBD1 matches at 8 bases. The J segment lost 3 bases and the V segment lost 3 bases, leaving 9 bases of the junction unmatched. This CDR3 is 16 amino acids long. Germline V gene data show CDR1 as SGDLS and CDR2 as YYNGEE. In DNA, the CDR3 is TGTGCCAGCAGCGAACGACAGGGGTCCCCGACAGATACGCAGTATTTT. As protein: CASSERQGSPTDTQYF.

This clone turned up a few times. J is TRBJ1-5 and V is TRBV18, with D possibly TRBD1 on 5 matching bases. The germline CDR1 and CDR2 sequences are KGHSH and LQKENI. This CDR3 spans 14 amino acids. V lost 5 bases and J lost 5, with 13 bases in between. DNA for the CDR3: TGTGCCAGCTCAAACAGGCTTCGGGATCAGCCCCAGCATTTT. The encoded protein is CASSNRLRDQPQHF.

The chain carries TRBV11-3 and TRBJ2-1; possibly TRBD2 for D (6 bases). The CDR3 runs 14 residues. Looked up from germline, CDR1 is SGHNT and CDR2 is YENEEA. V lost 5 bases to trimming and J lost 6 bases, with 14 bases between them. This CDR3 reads CASSPSSGGNEQFF. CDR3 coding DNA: TGTGCCAGCAGCCCTTCCTCCGGGGGCAATGAGCAGTTCTTC.

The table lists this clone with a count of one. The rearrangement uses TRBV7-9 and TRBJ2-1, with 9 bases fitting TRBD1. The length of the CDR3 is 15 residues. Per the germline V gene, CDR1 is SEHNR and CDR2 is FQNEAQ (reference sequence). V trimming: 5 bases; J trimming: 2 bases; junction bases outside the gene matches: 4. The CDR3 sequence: CASSRRDRAYNEQFF. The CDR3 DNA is TGTGCCAGCAGCCGTCGGGACAGGGCCTACAATGAGCAGTTCTTC.

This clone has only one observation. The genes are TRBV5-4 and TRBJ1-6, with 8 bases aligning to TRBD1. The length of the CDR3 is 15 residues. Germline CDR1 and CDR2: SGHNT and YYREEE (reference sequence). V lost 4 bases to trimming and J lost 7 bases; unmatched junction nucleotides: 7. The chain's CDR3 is CASSNPTGGNSPLHF. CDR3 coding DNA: TGTGCCAGCAGCAACCCAACAGGGGGGAATTCACCCCTCCACTTT.

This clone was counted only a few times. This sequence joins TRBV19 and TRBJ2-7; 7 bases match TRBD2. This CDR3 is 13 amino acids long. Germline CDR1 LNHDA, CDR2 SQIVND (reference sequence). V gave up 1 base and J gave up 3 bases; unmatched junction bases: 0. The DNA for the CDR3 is TGTGCCAGTAGTATAGGGGGGGGCTACGAGCAGTACGTC. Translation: CASSIGGGYEQYV.

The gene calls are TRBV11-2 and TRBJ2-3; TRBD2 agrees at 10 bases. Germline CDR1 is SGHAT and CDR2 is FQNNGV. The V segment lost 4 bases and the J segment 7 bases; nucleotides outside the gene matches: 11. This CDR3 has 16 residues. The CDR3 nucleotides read TGTGCCAGCAGCTCTGAGCGGGGGGGGGCCCCGAATACGCAGTATTTT. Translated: CASSSERGGAPNTQYF.